These 9 T cell receptor beta chains share one sample of origin, sequenced in a study of patients and donors after allogeneic stem cell transplantation. TCRdb re-called the RT-PCR reads with MiXCR, one entry per CDR3 protein. The repertoire holds roughly 880,000 distinct CDR3 sequences, approximately 19% seen once, with 6% in the top ten. Sequencing was carried out using blood, either unsorted or a sorted T cell fraction (not recorded which). These receptors were taken from a human donor who was either an allogeneic HSCT recipient or a stem cell or donor lymphocyte infusion donor (not recorded which). It is not recorded whose cells these are; they may come from a transplant donor.

On this clonotype: The junction differs from germline at one of its ends, possibly a read error. The chain joins TRBV20-1 to TRBJ1-1; no reliable D call. This CDR3 region has 12 residues. Germline assignment: CDR1 DFQATT and CDR2 SNEGSKA (reference sequence). The CDR3 spells CSAGDLESQAFF. CDR3 bases: TGCAGTGCTGGAGACCTAGAGTCGCAAGCTTTCTTT.

This clonotype was counted a few times. This sequence joins TRBV30 and TRBJ2-7, with D unresolved. The CDR3 consists of 11 residues. The germline V gene encodes CDR1 GTSNPN and CDR2 SVGIG (reference sequence). Trimming took 4 bases from V and 8 from J, leaving 12 bases between them. The CDR3 region has the DNA TGTGCCTGGATGGAAGGAAGTAAGCAGTACTTC. This translates into CAWMEGSKQYF.

This clonotype has more than one count but fewer than ten. This chain connects TRBV6-5 to TRBJ1-5; possible D gene TRBD1, 6 bases. The V and J ends lost 2 bases and 3 bases respectively, with 11 bases between them. Germline CDR1 MNHEY, CDR2 SVGAGI. This CDR3 has 15 amino acids. CDR3 region: CASSYGGPFNQPQHF. In DNA form, the CDR3 reads TGTGCCAGCAGTTACGGGGGCCCCTTCAATCAGCCCCAGCATTTT.

The chain combines TRBV12-3 or TRBV12-4 with TRBJ2-1; D uncertain. This CDR3 has 16 residues. V lost 3 bases to trimming and J lost 0 bases, with 12 bases between them. In DNA, the CDR3 is TGTGCCAGCAGTTTTGAGGTGGGTCTCTCCTACAATGAGCAGTTCTTC. The encoded protein is CASSFEVGLSYNEQFF.

CDR3 loop: CASGGSGTVNTEAFF. CDR3 nucleotides: TGTGCCAGCGGGGGATCCGGGACCGTCAACACTGAAGCTTTCTTT. The V and J genes are TRBV16 and TRBJ1-1; maybe TRBD1 (5 bases). Germline CDR1 and CDR2: KGHSY and FQNENV. This CDR3 region has 15 residues. Trimming pared 8 bases from V and 2 bases from J, leaving 18 bases between. The full variable domain, in which reference TRBV16 and TRBJ1-1 provide the parts outside the CDR3, is GEEVAQTPKHLVRGEGQKAKLYCAPIKGHSYVFWYQQVLKNEFKFLISFQNENVFDETGMPKERFSAKCLPNSPCSLEIQATKLEDSAVYFCASGGSGTVNTEAFFGQGTRLTVV.

Written as DNA, the CDR3 is TGCGCCAGCAGCCAAGATAGGGGAGAGGGGGATCGGTACTTC. It yields the protein CASSQDRGEGDRYF. The gene calls are TRBV4-3 and TRBJ2-7, with a tentative D call TRBD1 (6 bases). This CDR3 is built from 14 residues. CDR1 and CDR2 from the germline V gene are LGHNA and YSLEER. V was clipped by 0 bases and J by 12 bases, with 18 bases between them.

The chain couples TRBV7-9 to TRBJ2-5, with D unclear. Trimming pared 5 bases from V and 5 bases from J, leaving 15 bases between. The CDR3 is made up of 14 amino acids. Germline V gene data show CDR1 as SEHNR and CDR2 as FQNEAQ (reference sequence). This CDR3 is CASSHVLETETQYF. The CDR3 DNA reads as TGTGCCAGCAGCCACGTCCTAGAAACTGAGACCCAGTACTTC.

A note on this clonotype: At one boundary the junction diverges from the germline segment, which might be a read error. The CDR3 DNA is TGTGCCAGCAGCCAAGCCGATGGAAGGAGGACGTTC. This gives the protein CASSQADGRRTF. J is TRBJ2-7 and V is TRBV3-1, with D possibly being TRBD2 (5 bases). The CDR3 length is 12 residues. The V gene's germline CDR1 is LGHDT and CDR2 YNNKEL (reference sequence).

The chain is built from TRBV6-1 and TRBJ2-3, with 7 bases that match TRBD2. CDR3 size: 14 residues. CDR1 and CDR2 (germline): MNHNS, SASEGT. The ends lost 8 bases at V and 4 bases at J; junction bases unmatched: 9. The CDR3: CASGWEGRPDTQYF. CDR3 bases: TGTGCCAGCGGCTGGGAGGGCCGTCCAGATACGCAGTATTTT.